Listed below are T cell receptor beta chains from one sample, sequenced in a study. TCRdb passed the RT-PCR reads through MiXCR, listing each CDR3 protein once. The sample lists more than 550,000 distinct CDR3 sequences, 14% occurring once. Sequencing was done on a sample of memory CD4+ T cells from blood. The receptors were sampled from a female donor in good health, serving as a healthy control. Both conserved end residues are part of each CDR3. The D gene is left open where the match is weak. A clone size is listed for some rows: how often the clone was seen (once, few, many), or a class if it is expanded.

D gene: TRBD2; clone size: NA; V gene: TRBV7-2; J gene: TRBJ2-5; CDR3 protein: CASSLTRTSGRETQYF; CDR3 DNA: TGTGCCAGCAGCCTCACCCGGACTAGCGGGAGAGAGACCCAGTACTTC
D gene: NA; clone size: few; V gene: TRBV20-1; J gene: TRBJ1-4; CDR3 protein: CSARDDEKLFF; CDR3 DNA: TGCAGTGCTAGAGACGACGAAAAACTGTTTTTT
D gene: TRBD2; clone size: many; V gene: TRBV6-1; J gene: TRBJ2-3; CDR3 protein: CASIKTSDPTDTQYF; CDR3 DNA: TGTGCCAGCATTAAGACTAGCGACCCCACAGATACGCAGTATTTT
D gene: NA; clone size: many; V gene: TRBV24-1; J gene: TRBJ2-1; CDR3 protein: CATSDPGTPGNEQFF; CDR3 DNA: TGTGCCACCAGTGATCCCGGGACCCCTGGCAATGAGCAGTTCTTC
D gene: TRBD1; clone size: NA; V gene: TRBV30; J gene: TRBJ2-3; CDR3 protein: CAWSRQGAGDTQYF; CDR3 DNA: TGTGCCTGGAGTCGACAGGGGGCGGGAGATACGCAGTATTTT
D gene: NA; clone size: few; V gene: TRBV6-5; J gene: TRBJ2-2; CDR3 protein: CASSYSLPGLYTGELFF; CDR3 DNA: TGTGCCAGCAGTTACTCCCTACCCGGGCTCTACACCGGGGAGCTGTTTTTT
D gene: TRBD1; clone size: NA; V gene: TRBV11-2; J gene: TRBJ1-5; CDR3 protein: CASSLGDRGGNQPQHF; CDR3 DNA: TGTGCCAGCAGCTTAGGTGACAGGGGTGGCAATCAGCCCCAGCATTTT
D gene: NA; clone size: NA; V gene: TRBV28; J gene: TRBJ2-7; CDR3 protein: CASSPYGSPGEQYF; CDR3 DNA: TGTGCCAGCAGTCCTTACGGCTCTCCTGGCGAGCAGTACTTC
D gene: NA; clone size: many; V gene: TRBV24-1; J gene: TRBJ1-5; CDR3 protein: CATSDSNQPQHF; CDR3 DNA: TGTGCCACCAGTGATTCAAATCAGCCCCAGCATTTT
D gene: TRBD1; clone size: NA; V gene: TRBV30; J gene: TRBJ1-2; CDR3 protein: CAWGTGANYGYTF; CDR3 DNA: TGTGCCTGGGGGACAGGGGCCAACTATGGCTACACCTTC
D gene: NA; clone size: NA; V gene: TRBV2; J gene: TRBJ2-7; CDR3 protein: CASSDTTASGHEQYF; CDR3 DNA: TGTGCCAGCAGTGATACTACAGCTTCTGGACACGAGCAGTACTTC
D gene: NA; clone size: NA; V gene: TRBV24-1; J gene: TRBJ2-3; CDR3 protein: CATSGTVLYTDTQYF; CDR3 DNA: TGTGCCACCAGTGGGACAGTCCTATACACAGATACGCAGTATTTT
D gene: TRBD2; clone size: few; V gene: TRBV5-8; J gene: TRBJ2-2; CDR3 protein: CASSPGPSGMTLTGELFF; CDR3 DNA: TGTGCCAGCAGTCCGGGGCCTAGCGGTATGACACTCACCGGGGAGCTGTTTTTT
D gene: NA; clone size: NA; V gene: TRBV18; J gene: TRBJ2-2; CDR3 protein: CASSEGVTGELFF; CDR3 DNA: TGTGCCAGCTCGGAGGGTGTCACCGGGGAGCTGTTTTTT
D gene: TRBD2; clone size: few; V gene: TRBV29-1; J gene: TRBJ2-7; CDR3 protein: CSVEEIAGGAYEQYF; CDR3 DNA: TGCAGCGTTGAAGAAATAGCGGGAGGTGCCTACGAGCAGTACTTC
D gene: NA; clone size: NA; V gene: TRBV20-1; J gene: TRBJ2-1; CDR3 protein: CSARVQGNEQFF; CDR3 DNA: TGCAGTGCTAGAGTCCAGGGGAATGAGCAGTTCTTC
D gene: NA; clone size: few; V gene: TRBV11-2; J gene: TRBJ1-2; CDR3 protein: CASSVTGTADYGYTF; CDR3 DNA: TGTGCCAGCAGCGTTACCGGGACGGCGGACTATGGCTACACCTTC
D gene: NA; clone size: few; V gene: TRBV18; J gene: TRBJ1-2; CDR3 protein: CASSPTGAGGYTF; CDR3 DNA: TGTGCCAGCTCACCGACAGGCGCTGGTGGCTACACCTTC
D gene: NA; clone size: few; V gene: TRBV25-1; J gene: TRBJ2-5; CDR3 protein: CASSEPGNKETQYF; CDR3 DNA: TGTGCCAGCAGTGAACCCGGAAATAAAGAGACCCAGTACTTC
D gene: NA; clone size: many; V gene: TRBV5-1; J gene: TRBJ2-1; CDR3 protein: CASSLDLGILRFF; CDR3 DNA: TGCGCCAGCAGCTTGGATCTAGGGATATTACGGTTCTTC
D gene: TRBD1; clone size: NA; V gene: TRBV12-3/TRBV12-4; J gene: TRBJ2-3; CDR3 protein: CASIIQTGGTDTQYF; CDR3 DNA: TGTGCCAGCATCATACAGACAGGGGGTACAGATACGCAGTATTTT
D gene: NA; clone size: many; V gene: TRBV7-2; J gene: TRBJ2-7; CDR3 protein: CASSLRQATYEQYF; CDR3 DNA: TGTGCCAGCAGCCTTAGACAGGCTACCTACGAGCAGTACTTC
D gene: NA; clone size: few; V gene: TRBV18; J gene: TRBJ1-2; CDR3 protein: CASSPRTEGDGYTF; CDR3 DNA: TGTGCCAGCTCCCCACGGACAGAGGGAGATGGCTACACCTTC
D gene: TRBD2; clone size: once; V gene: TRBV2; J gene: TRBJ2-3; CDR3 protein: CASRGVAGATVTQYF; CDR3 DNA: TGTGCCAGCAGAGGGGTGGCGGGAGCCACGGTTACGCAGTATTTT
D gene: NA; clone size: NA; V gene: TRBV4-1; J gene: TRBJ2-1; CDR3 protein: CASSLLGQSEQFF; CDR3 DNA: TGCGCCAGCAGCCTACTTGGGCAAAGTGAGCAGTTCTTC
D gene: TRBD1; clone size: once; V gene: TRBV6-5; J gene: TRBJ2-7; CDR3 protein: CASSPPGTGVGYEQYF; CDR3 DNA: TGTGCCAGCAGTCCGCCCGGGACAGGAGTTGGTTACGAGCAGTACTTC
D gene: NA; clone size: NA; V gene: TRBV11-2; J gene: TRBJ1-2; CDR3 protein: CASSRRTGANYVYTF; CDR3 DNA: TGTGCCAGCAGTCGAAGGACCGGAGCTAACTATGTCTACACCTTC
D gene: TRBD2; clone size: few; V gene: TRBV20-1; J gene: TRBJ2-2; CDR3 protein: CSARVAGGAGELFF; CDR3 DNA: TGCAGTGCGAGAGTGGCGGGGGGTGCCGGGGAGCTGTTTTTT
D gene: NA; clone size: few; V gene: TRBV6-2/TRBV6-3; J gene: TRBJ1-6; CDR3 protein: CASSWTAFNSPLHF; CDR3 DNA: TGTGCCAGCAGTTGGACAGCCTTTAATTCACCCCTCCACTTT
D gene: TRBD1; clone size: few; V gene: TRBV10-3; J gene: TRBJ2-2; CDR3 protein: CAISGTGGDTGELFF; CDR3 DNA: TGTGCCATCAGTGGGACAGGGGGTGATACCGGGGAGCTGTTTTTT
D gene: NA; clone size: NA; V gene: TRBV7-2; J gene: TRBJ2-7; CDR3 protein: CASSPREGPTLQQYF; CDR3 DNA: TGTGCCAGCAGCCCTCGCGAGGGCCCGACTCTGCAGCAGTACTTC
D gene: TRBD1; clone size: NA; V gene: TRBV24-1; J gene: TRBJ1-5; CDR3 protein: CATSDPGQYNQPQHF; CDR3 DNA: TGTGCCACCAGTGATCCGGGACAGTATAATCAGCCCCAGCATTTT
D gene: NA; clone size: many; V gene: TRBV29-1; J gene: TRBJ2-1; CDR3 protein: CSVGPDEQFF; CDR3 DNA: TGCAGCGTGGGTCCGGATGAGCAGTTCTTC
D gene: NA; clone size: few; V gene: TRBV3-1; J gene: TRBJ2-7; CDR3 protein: CASSLWKRTESYEQYF; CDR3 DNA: TGTGCCAGCAGCCTGTGGAAGAGGACAGAAAGTTACGAGCAGTACTTC
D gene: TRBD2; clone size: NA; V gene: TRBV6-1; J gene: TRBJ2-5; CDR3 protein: CASRDRTSGGETQYF; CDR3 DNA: TGTGCCAGCCGTGATAGGACTAGCGGGGGGGAGACCCAGTACTTC
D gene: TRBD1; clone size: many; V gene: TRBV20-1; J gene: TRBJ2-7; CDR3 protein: CSAGTGGAYEQYF; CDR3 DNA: TGCAGTGCTGGGACAGGGGGGGCCTACGAGCAGTACTTC
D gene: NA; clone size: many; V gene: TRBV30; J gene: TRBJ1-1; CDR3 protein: CAWSVNGDTEAFF; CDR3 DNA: TGTGCCTGGAGTGTAAACGGCGACACTGAAGCTTTCTTT
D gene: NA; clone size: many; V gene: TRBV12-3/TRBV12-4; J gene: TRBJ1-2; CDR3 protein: CASSGIWGYTF; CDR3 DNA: TGTGCCAGCAGTGGTATCTGGGGCTACACCTTC
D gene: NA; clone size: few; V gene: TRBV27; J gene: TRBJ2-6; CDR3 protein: CASSLWGATGANVLTF; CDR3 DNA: TGTGCCAGCAGTTTGTGGGGGGCTACTGGGGCCAACGTCCTGACTTTC
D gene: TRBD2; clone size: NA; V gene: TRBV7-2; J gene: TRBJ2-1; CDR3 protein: CVSSPVGGSSYNEQFF; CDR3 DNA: TGTGTCAGCAGCCCGGTAGGCGGGAGCTCCTACAATGAGCAGTTCTTC
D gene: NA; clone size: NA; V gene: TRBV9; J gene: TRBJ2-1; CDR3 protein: CASTPEGGAYNEQFF; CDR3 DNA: TGTGCCAGCACCCCGGAGGGGGGGGCCTACAATGAGCAGTTCTTC
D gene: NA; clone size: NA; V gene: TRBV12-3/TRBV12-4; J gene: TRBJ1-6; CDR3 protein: CASSLISDSPLHF; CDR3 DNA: TGTGCCAGCAGTTTAATTTCGGATTCACCCCTCCACTTT
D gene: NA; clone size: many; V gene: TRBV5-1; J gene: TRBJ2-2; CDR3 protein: CASSLGRQLTGELFF; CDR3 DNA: TGCGCCAGCAGCTTGGGGCGCCAGCTCACCGGGGAGCTGTTTTTT
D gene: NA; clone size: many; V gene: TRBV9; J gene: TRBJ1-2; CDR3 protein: CASSVDVNYGYTF; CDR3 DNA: TGTGCCAGCAGCGTTGATGTTAACTATGGCTACACCTTC
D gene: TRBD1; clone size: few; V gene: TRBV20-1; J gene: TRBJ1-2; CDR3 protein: CSAEDRVVGYTF; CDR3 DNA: TGCAGTGCCGAGGACAGGGTGGTTGGCTACACCTTC
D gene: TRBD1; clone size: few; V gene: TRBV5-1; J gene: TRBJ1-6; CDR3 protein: CASSNSRQGGNSPLHF; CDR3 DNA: TGCGCCAGCAGCAACAGCCGACAGGGGGGTAACTCACCCCTCCACTTT
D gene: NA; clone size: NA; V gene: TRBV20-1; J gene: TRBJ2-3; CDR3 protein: CSASDNRDTQYF; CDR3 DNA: TGCAGTGCTAGCGATAACAGGGATACGCAGTATTTT